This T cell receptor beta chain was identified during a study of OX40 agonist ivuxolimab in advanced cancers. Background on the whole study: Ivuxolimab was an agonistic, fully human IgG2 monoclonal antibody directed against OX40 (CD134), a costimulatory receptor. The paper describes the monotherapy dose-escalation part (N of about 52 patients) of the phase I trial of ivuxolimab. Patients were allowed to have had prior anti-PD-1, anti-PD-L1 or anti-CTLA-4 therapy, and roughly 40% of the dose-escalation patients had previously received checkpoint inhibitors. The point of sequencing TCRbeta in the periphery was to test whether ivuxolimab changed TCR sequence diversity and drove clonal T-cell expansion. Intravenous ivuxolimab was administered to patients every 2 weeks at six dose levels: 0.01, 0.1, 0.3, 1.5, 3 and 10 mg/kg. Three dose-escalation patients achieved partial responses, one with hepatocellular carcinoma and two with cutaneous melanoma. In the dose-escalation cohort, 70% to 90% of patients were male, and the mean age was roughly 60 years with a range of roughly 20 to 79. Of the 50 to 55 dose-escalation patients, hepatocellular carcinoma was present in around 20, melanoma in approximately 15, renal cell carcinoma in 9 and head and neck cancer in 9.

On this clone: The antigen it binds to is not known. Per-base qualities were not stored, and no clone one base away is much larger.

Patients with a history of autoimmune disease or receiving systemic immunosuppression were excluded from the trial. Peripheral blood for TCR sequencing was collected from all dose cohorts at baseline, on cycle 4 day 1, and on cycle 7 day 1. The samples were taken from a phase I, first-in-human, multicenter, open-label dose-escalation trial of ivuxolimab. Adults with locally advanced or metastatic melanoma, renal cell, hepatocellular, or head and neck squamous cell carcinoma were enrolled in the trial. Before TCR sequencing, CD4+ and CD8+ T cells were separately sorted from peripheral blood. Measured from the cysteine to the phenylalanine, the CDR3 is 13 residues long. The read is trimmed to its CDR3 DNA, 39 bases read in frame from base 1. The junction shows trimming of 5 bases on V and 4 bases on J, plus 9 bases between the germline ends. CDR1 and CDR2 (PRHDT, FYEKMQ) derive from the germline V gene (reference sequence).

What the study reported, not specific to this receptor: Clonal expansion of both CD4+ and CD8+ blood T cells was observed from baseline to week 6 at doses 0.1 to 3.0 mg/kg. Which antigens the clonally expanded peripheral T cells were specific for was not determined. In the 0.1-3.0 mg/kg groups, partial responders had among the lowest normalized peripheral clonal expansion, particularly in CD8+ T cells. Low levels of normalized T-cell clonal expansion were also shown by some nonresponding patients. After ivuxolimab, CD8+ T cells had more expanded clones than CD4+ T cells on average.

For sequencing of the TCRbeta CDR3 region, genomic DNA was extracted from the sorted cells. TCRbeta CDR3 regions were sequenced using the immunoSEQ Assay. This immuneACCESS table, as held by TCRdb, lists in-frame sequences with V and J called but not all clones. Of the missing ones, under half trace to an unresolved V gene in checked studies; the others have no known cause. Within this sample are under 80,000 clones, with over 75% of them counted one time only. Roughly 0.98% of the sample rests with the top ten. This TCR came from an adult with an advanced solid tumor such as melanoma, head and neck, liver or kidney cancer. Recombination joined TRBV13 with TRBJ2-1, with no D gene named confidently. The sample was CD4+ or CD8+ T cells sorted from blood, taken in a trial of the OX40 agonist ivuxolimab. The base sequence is TGTGCCAGCAGCCCTGGACGTTACAATGAGCAGTTCTTC. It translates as CASSPGRYNEQFF.